The entry below gives a single TCR beta chain sequence along with its context. The antigen remains undetermined. The sample carries other DNA sequences with the same CDR3. PCR was performed using 60 Vbeta and 13 Jbeta primers. Data came from immunoSEQ multiplex PCR; TCRdb stores just in-frame clones and leaves some out. The sample includes about 82,000 clones. This sample was included in a study of cytomegalovirus exposure and HLA in healthy donors. General study results and limits: Many donors shared some public TCRs, even though most TCR sequences were rare. From TCR beta sequences, most subjects' HLA-A and HLA-B alleles were reportedly predicted accurately. A later analysis showed that HLA-associated TCR beta chains had undergone more clonal expansion than equally common others.

Healthy bone marrow donors made up the cohort. Input material: PBMCs. This sequence originates from a woman in her twenties or thirties in good health and CMV-seronegative.

In nucleotides, the CDR3 is TGTGCCAGCACTCCCTCCGGGGAGTACACCATATATTTT. It codes for CASTPSGEYTIYF. The gene calls are TRBV6-1 and TRBJ1-3; D gene unclear. The CDR3 contains 13 residues. Germline CDR1 reads MNHNS; CDR2 reads SASEGT. V dropped 7 bases and J dropped 8 bases, with 15 bases sitting between them.